These 13 T cell receptor beta chains were all obtained from the same sample, sequenced in a study of cytomegalovirus exposure and HLA in healthy donors. Use of 60 Vbeta and 13 Jbeta primers characterized the PCR. TCRdb's copy holds only in-frame clones and misses some; the assay was immunoSEQ multiplex PCR. The sample has 250,000 to 350,000 clones, about nine tenths seen once. Sequencing input: PBMCs. The receptors shown here come from a man aged 35 to 55 in good health and CMV-seropositive.

This chain joins TRBV30 and TRBJ2-4; the match to TRBD2 covers 9 bases. Germline CDR1 and CDR2: GTSNPN and SVGIG (reference sequence). With V trimmed by 0 bases and J by 3 bases, 18 bases remained unmatched. This CDR3 is built from 20 residues. CDR3 nucleotide sequence: TGTGCCTGGAGTGTACCCCCAGGTAGCGGGAGATTGGGCGACAAAAACATTCAGTACTTC. This encodes CAWSVPPGSGRLGDKNIQYF. Full variable domain (remainder filled in from reference TRBV30 and TRBJ2-4): SQTIHQWPATLVQPVGSPLSLECTVEGTSNPNLYWYRQAAGRGLQLLFYSVGIGQISSEVPQNLSASRPQDRQFILSSKKLLLSDSGFYLCAWSVPPGSGRLGDKNIQYFGAGTRLSVL.

The chain combines TRBV5-1 with TRBJ2-5, with TRBD2 matching 12 bases. The CDR3 loop spans 16 amino acids. The germline V gene encodes CDR1 SGHRS and CDR2 YFSETQ. J was trimmed by 0 bases and V by 4 bases; bases with no gene match: 4. The CDR3 DNA reads as TGCGCCAGCAGCCCAGCTAGCGGGAGGGACCAAGAGACCCAGTACTTC. This encodes CASSPASGRDQETQYF.

In this sample, this clone turned up once. The chain is built from TRBV19 and TRBJ2-7; TRBD1 aligns across 7 bases. CDR3 length: 13 residues. V shed 10 bases, J shed 6 bases, and the junction held 12 bases outside the gene matches. Germline V gene lookup returns CDR1 LNHDA and CDR2 SQIVND (reference sequence). CDR3 nucleotides: TGTGCCACCGAGGCGGCAGGGGGACGCGAGCAGTACTTC. Amino acids: CATEAAGGREQYF.

The chain uses TRBV19 and TRBJ1-5; no clear D gene. Trimming took off 11 bases at V and 4 bases at J, with 15 bases between the two ends. Germline V gene sequence: CDR1 LNHDA, CDR2 SQIVND (reference sequence). CDR3 size: 13 residues. CDR3 in DNA: TGTGCCGGGTCCCCCGGGATAAATCAGCCCCAGCATTTT. Translated, it gives CAGSPGINQPQHF. Variable domain in full (rest from reference TRBV19 and TRBJ1-5): DGGITQSPKYLFRKEGQNVTLSCEQNLNHDAMYWYRQDPGQGLRLIYYSQIVNDFQKGDIAEGYSVSREKKESFPLTVTSAQKNPTAFYLCAGSPGINQPQHFGDGTRLSIL.

V gene TRBV5-1 combines with J gene TRBJ1-2, with TRBD1 matching over 7 bases. The CDR3 sequence is 13 residues long. V lost 1 base to trimming and J lost 4 bases; unmatched junction nucleotides: 1. Germline V lookup: CDR1 SGHRS, CDR2 YFSETQ. The CDR3 loop is CASSLPGGYGYTF. CDR3 bases: TGCGCCAGCAGCTTGCCAGGGGGCTATGGCTACACCTTC. Combining the CDR3 with reference TRBV5-1 and TRBJ1-2 gives the whole variable domain KAGVTQTPRYLIKTRGQQVTLSCSPISGHRSVSWYQQTPGQGLQFLFEYFSETQRNKGNFPGRFSGRQFSNSRSEMNVSTLELGDSALYLCASSLPGGYGYTFGSGTRLTVV.

This clone was counted a few times. This chain links TRBV10-3 with TRBJ1-2, with D tentatively TRBD1 (5 bases). The CDR3 runs 12 residues. CDR1 ENHRY and CDR2 SYGVKD come from the germline V gene. V gave up 4 bases and J gave up 6 bases, with 9 bases separating them. CDR3 coding DNA: TGTGCCATCAGTGGACAGAAGGATGGCTACACCTTC. It yields the protein CAISGQKDGYTF.

The CDR3 bases are TGCAGCGTTCCCGGACAGGGGGCGGGCACTGAAGCTTTCTTT. Translation: CSVPGQGAGTEAFF. The chain links TRBV29-1 to TRBJ1-1; 11 bases are shared with TRBD1. Germline V gene sequence: CDR1 SQVTM, CDR2 ANQGSEA. V gave up 5 bases and J gave up 4 bases; unmatched junction bases: 6. The CDR3 totals 14 residues.

The V and J genes are TRBV29-1 and TRBJ2-1; 7 bases fit TRBD2. Germline-derived CDR1 and CDR2 are SQVTM and ANQGSEA. The CDR3 runs 13 residues. Losses at the gene ends were 2 bases for V and 8 bases for J; bases not matched to a gene: 6. This chain's CDR3 is CSVEWGGGDEQFF. For the CDR3, the DNA is TGCAGCGTTGAATGGGGGGGAGGCGATGAGCAGTTCTTC.

J is TRBJ2-7 and V is TRBV15, with a tentative D call TRBD1 (5 bases). The length of the CDR3 is 14 residues. Per germline, CDR1 LNHNV and CDR2 YYDKDF (reference sequence). Trimming took 2 bases from V and 6 from J, leaving 14 bases between them. Written as DNA, the CDR3 is TGTGCCACCAGCAGACCCCCTCAGGGAAGCGAGCAGTACTTC. Its translation is CATSRPPQGSEQYF.

This clone was observed a single time. The germline gene is not matched at one end of the junction; a read error may be the cause. The rearrangement uses TRBV7-9 and TRBJ2-5; the match to TRBD2 covers 7 bases. Germline CDR1 is SEHNR and CDR2 is FQNEAQ (reference sequence). This CDR3 has 15 amino acids. Here the CDR3 reads CSSSLAAGVSETQYF. The CDR3 nucleotides read TGTTCCAGCAGCTTAGCGGCGGGAGTTAGCGAGACCCAGTACTTC.

DNA for the CDR3: TGTGCCTCCAGAGGACCGACAGGGGGATACGAGCAGTACTTC. Its translation is CASRGPTGGYEQYF. The rearrangement joins TRBV28 to TRBJ2-7; TRBD1 matches at 9 bases. The germline CDR1 and CDR2 sequences are MDHEN and SYDVKM. The CDR3 extends over 14 amino acids. J gave up 4 bases and V 11 bases, and 12 bases lay outside the gene matches.

The chain is built from TRBV18 and TRBJ2-7; tentative D call: TRBD2 (5 bases). Germline-derived CDR1 and CDR2 are KGHSH and LQKENI. Trimming cost V 6 bases and J 6 bases, with 15 bases left between them. The CDR3 has 13 residues. CDR3 residues: CASSRGDSGEQYF. The CDR3 DNA sequence: TGTGCCAGCTCTCGGGGAGATTCTGGCGAGCAGTACTTC.

The CDR3 spells CATSSTSGYRNQPQHF. CDR3 DNA: TGTGCCACCAGCAGCACTTCAGGGTACAGGAATCAGCCCCAGCATTTT. This chain uses TRBV15 with TRBJ1-5; tentative D call: TRBD1 (5 bases). Trimming took off 3 bases at V and 4 bases at J, with 16 bases between the two ends. Germline V gene sequence: CDR1 LNHNV, CDR2 YYDKDF (reference sequence). The CDR3 spans 16 residues.